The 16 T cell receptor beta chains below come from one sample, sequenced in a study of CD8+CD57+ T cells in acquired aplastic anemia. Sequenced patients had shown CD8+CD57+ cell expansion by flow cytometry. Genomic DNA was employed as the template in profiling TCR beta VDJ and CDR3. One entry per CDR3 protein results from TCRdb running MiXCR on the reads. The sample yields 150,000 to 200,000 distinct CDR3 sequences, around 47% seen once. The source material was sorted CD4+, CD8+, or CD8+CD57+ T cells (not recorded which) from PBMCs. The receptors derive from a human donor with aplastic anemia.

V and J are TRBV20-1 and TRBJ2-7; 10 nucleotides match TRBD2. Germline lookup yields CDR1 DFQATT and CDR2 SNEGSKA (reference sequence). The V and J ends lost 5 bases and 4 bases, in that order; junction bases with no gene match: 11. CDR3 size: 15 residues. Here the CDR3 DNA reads TGCAGTGCTCATGGGCTCGGACTAGCGGTTTACGAGCAGTACTTC. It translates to CSAHGLGLAVYEQYF.

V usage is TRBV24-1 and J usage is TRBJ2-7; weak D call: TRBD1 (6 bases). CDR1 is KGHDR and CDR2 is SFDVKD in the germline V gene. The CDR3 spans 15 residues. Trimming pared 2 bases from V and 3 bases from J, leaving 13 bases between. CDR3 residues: CATSDSGQGNYEQYF. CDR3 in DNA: TGTGCCACCAGTGATTCAGGGCAGGGGAACTACGAGCAGTACTTC.

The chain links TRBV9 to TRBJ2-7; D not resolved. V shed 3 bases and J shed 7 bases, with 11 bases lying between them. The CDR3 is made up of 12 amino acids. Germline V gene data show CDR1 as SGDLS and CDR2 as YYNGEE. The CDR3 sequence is CASSAGIGEQYF. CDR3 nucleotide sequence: TGTGCCAGCAGCGCCGGCATCGGGGAGCAGTACTTC.

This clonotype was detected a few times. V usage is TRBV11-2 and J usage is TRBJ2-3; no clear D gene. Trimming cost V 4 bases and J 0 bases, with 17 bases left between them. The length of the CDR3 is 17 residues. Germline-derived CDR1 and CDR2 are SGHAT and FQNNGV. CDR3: CASSSRLGAFSTDTQYF. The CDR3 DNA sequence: TGTGCCAGCAGCTCCCGCCTCGGAGCGTTTAGCACAGATACGCAGTATTTT.

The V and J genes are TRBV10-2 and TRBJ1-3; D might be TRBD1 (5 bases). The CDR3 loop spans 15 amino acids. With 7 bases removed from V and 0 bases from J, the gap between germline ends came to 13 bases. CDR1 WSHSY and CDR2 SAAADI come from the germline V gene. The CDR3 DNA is TGCGCCAGCACCCTGGGACCGTCCTCTGGAAACACCATATATTTT. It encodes CASTLGPSSGNTIYF.

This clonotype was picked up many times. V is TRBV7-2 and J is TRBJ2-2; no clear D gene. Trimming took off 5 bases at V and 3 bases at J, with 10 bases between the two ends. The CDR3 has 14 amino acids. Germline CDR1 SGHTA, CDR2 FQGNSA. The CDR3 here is CASSRPRDTGELFF. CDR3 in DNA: TGTGCCAGCAGCCGCCCAAGGGACACCGGGGAGCTGTTTTTT.

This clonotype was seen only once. DNA for the CDR3: TGTGCCACCAGTGATCCGGGACTAGATAGGAATGAGCAGTTCTTC. Translated: CATSDPGLDRNEQFF. V usage is TRBV24-1 and J usage is TRBJ2-1, with TRBD2 matching over 8 bases. Germline CDR1 reads KGHDR; CDR2 reads SFDVKD. The CDR3 sequence is 15 residues long. V lost 3 bases to trimming and J lost 7 bases; unmatched junction nucleotides: 7.

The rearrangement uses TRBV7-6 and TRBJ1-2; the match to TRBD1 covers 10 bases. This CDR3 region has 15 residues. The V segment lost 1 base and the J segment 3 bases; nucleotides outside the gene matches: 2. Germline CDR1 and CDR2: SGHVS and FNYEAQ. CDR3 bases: TGTGCCAGCAGCTTAGGGGACAGGGGTGACTATGGCTACACCTTC. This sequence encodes CASSLGDRGDYGYTF.

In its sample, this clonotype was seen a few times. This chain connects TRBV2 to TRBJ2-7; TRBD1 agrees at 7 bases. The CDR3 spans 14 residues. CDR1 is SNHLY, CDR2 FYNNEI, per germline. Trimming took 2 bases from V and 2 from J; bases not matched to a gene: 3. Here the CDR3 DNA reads TGTGCCAGCAGTGAATACAGGGGTACCTACGAGCAGTACTTC. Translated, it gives CASSEYRGTYEQYF.

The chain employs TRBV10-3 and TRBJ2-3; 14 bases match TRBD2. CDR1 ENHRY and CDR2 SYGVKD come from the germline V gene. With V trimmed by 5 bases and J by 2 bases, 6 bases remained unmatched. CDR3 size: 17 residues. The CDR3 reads CAISSGGLAGATDTQYF. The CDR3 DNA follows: TGTGCCATCAGTAGTGGGGGACTAGCGGGAGCCACAGATACGCAGTATTTT.

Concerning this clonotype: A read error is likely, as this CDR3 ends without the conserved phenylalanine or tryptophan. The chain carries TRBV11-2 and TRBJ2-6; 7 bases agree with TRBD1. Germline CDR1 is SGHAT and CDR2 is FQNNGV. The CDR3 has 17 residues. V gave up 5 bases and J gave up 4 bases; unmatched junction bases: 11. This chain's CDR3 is CASSLRDRTDGANVLTS. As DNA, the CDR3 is TGTGCCAGCAGCCTCCGGGACAGAACAGACGGGGCCAACGTCCTGACTTCC.

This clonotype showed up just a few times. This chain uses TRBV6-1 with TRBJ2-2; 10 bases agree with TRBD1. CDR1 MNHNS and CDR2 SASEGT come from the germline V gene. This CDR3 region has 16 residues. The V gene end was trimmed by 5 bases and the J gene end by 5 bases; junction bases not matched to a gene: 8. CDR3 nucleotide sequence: TGTGCCAGCAGTAAACCGGGACAGGGGCTAACCGGGGAGCTGTTTTTT. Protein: CASSKPGQGLTGELFF.

For the CDR3, the DNA is TGTGCCACCCGACCGACTAGCGGGAACCCCCAGTTCTTC. It encodes CATRPTSGNPQFF. The rearrangement joins TRBV10-3 to TRBJ2-1; 11 nucleotides align to TRBD2. The V segment lost 10 bases and the J segment 13 bases; nucleotides outside the gene matches: 12. Germline CDR1 is ENHRY and CDR2 is SYGVKD. The CDR3 runs 13 residues.

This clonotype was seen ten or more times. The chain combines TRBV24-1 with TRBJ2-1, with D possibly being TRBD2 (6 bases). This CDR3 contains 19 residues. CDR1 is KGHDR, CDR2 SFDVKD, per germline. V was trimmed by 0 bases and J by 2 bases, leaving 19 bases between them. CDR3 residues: CATSDLPSNQGLPYNEQFF. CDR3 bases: TGTGCCACCAGTGATTTGCCCTCCAACCAGGGACTGCCCTACAATGAGCAGTTCTTC.

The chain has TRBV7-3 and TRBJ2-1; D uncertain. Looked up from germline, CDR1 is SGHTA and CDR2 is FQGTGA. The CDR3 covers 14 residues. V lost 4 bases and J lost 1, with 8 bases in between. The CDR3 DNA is TGTGCCAGCAGCTCCGTTCATTCCTACAATGAGCAGTTCTTC. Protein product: CASSSVHSYNEQFF.

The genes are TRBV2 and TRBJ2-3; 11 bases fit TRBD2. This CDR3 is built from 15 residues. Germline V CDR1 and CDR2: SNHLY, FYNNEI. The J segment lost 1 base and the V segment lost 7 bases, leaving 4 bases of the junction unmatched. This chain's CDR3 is CASKETSGGTDTQYF. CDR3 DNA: TGTGCCAGCAAAGAGACTAGCGGGGGCACAGATACGCAGTATTTT.